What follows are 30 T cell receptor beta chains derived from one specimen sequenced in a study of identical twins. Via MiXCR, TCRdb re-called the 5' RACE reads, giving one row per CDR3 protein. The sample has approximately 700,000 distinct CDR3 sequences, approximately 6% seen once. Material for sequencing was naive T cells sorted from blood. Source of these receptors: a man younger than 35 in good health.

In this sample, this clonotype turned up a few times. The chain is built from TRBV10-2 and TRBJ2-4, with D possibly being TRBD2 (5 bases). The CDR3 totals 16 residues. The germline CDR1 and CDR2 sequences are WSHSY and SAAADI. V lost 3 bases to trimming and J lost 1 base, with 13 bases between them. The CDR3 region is CASSDSLGEAKNIQYF. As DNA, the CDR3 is TGCGCCAGCAGTGATTCCCTGGGAGAGGCCAAAAACATTCAGTACTTC.

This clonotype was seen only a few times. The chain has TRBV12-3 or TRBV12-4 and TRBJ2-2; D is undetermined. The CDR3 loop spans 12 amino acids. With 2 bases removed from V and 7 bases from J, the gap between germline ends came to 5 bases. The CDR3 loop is CASSLSHGELFF. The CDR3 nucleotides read TGTGCCAGCAGTTTATCTCACGGGGAGCTGTTTTTT.

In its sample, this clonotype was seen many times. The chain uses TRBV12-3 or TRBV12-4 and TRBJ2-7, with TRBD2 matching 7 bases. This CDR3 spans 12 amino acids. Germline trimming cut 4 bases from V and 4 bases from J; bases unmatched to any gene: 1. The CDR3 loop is CASSWGGYEQYF. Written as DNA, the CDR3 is TGTGCCAGCAGTTGGGGGGGGTACGAGCAGTACTTC.

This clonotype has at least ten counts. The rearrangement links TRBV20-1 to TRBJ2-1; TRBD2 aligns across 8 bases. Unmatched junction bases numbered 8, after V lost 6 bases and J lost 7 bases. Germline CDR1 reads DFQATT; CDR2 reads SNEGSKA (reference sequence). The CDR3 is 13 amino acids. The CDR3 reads CSATPGLVNEQFF. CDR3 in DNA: TGCAGTGCCACCCCGGGACTAGTAAATGAGCAGTTCTTC.

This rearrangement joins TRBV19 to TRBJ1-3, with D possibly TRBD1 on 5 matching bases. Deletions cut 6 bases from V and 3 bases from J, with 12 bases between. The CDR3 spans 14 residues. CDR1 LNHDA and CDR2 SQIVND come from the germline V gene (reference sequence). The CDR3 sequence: CASRSRDRGNTIYF. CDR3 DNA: TGTGCCAGTAGGAGCCGGGACCGTGGAAACACCATATATTTT.

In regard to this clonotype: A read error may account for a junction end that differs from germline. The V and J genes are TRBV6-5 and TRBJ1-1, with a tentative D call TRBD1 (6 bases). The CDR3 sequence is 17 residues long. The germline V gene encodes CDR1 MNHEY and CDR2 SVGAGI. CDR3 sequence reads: CASSYSIGQGRNTEAFF. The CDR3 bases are TGTGCCAGCAGCTACTCAATTGGGCAGGGGCGGAACACTGAAGCTTTCTTT.

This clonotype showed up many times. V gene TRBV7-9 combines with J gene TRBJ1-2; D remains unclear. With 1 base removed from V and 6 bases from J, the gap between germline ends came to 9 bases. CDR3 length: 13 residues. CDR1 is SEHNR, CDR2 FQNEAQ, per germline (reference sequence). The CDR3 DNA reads TGTGCCAGCAGCTTAGACGATGGGGATGGCTACACCTTC. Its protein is CASSLDDGDGYTF. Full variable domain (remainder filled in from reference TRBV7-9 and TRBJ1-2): DTGVSQNPRHKITKRGQNVTFRCDPISEHNRLYWYRQTLGQGPEFLTYFQNEAQLEKSRLLSDRFSAERPKGSFSTLEIQRTEQGDSAMYLCASSLDDGDGYTFGSGTRLTVV.

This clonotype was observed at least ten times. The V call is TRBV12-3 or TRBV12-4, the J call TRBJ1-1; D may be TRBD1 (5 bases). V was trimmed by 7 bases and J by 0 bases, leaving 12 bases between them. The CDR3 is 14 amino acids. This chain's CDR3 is CASTVGPLNTEAFF. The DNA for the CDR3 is TGTGCCAGCACTGTGGGGCCCTTGAACACTGAAGCTTTCTTT.

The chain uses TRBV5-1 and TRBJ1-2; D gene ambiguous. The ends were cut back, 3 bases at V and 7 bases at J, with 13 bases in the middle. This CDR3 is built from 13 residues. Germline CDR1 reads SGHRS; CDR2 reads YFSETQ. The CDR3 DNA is TGCGCCAGCAGCTCAGGAGTTGGCGGTGGCTACACCTTC. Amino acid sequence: CASSSGVGGGYTF. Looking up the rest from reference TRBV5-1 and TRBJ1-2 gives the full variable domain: KAGVTQTPRYLIKTRGQQVTLSCSPISGHRSVSWYQQTPGQGLQFLFEYFSETQRNKGNFPGRFSGRQFSNSRSEMNVSTLELGDSALYLCASSSGVGGGYTFGSGTRLTVV.

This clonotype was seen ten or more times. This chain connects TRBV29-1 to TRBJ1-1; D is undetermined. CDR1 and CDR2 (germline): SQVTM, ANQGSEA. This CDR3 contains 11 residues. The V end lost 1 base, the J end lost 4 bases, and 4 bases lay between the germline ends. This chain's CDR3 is CSVEGATEAFF. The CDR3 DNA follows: TGCAGCGTTGAAGGGGCCACTGAAGCTTTCTTT. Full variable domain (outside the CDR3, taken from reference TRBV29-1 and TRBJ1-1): SAVISQKPSRDICQRGTSLTIQCQVDSQVTMMFWYRQQPGQSLTLIATANQGSEATYESGFVIDKFPISRPNLTFSTLTVSNMSPEDSSIYLCSVEGATEAFFGQGTRLTVV.

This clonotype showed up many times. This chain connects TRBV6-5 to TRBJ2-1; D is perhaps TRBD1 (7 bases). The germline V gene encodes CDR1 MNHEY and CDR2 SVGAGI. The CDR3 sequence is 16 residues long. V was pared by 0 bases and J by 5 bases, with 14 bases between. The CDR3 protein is CASSYSGGGFHNEQFF. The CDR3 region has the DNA TGTGCCAGCAGTTACTCTGGAGGGGGCTTCCACAATGAGCAGTTCTTC.

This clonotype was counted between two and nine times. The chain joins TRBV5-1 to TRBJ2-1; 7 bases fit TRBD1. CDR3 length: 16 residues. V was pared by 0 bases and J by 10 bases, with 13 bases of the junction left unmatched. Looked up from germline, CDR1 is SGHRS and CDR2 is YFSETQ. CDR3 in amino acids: CASSLERGTVLSEQFF. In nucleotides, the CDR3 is TGCGCCAGCAGCTTGGAGAGAGGGACAGTACTCTCCGAGCAGTTCTTC.

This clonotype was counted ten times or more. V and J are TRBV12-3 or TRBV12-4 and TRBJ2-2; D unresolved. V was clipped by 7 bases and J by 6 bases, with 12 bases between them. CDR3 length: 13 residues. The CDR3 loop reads CASILWTSGELFF. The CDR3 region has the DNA TGTGCCAGCATCCTGTGGACCTCCGGGGAGCTGTTTTTT.

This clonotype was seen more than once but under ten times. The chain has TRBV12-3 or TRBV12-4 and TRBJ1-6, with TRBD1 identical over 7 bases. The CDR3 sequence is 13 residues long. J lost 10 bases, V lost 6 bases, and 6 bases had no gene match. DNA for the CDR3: TGTGCCAGCAGCCAGGGGGGTCAGTCACCCCTCCACTTT. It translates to CASSQGGQSPLHF.

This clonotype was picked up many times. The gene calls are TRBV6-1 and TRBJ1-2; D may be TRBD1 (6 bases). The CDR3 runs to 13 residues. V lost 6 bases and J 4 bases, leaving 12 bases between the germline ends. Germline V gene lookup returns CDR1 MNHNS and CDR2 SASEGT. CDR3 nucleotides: TGTGCCAGCAGGGAGACAGGCCTCTATGGCTACACCTTC. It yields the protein CASRETGLYGYTF.

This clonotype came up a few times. DNA for the CDR3: TGTGCCAGCAGTTTCGCACTAGCGGGAGGACTCTCCTACAATGAGCAGTTCTTC. This translates into CASSFALAGGLSYNEQFF. The genes are TRBV7-8 and TRBJ2-1; 12 nucleotides agree with TRBD2. Germline V gene data show CDR1 as SGHVS and CDR2 as FQNEAQ. The CDR3 runs 18 residues. Germline trimming cut 6 bases from V and 0 bases from J; bases unmatched to any gene: 9.

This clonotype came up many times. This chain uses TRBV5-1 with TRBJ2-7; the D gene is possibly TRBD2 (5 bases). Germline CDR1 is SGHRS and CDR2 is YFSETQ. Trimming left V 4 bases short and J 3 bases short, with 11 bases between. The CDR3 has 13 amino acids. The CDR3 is CASSRDRHYEQYV. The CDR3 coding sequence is TGCGCCAGCAGCCGGGATAGGCACTACGAGCAGTACGTC.

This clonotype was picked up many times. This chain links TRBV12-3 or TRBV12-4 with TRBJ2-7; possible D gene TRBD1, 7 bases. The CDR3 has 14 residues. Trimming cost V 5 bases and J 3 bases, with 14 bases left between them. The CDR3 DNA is TGTGCCAGCAGTGTCGACAGGGAGGTCTACGAGCAGTACTTC. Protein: CASSVDREVYEQYF.

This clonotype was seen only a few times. CDR3 sequence: CASSSLTSGRPGIYEQYV. CDR3 DNA sequence: TGTGCCAGCAGCTCCCTGACTAGCGGGAGACCTGGGATATACGAGCAGTACGTC. V gene TRBV11-2 combines with J gene TRBJ2-7; 12 bases are shared with TRBD2. Germline CDR1 is SGHAT and CDR2 is FQNNGV. J lost 4 bases, V lost 4 bases, and 14 bases had no gene match. The CDR3 loop spans 18 amino acids.

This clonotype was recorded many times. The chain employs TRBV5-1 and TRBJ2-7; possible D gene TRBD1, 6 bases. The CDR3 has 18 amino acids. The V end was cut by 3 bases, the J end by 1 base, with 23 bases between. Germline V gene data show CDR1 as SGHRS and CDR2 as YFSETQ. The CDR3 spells CASSSPNRTGKGSYEQYF. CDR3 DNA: TGCGCCAGCAGCTCGCCCAACCGAACAGGGAAAGGGTCCTACGAGCAGTACTTC.

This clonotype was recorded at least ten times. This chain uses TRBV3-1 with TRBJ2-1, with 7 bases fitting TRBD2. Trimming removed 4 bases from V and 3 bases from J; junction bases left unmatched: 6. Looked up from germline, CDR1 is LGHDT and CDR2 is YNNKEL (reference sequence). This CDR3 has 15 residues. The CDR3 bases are TGTGCCAGCAGCCGAGCGGGATCCCACTACAATGAGCAGTTCTTC. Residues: CASSRAGSHYNEQFF.

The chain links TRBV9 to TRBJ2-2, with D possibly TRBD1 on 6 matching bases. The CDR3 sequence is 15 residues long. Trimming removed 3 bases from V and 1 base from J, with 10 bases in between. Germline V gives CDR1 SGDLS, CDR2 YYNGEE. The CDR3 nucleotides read TGTGCCAGCAGCGCCAGGGGTGGGAACACCGGGGAGCTGTTTTTT. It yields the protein CASSARGGNTGELFF. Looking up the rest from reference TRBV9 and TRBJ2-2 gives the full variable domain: DSGVTQTPKHLITATGQRVTLRCSPRSGDLSVYWYQQSLDQGLQFLIQYYNGEERAKGNILERFSAQQFPDLHSELNLSSLELGDSALYFCASSARGGNTGELFFGEGSRLTVL.

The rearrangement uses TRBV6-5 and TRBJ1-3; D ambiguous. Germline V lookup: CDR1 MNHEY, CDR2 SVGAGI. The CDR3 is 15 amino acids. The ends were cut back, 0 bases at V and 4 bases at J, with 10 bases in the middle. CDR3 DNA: TGTGCCAGCAGTTACTCCTCCGTACCCGGAAACACCATATATTTT. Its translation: CASSYSSVPGNTIYF.

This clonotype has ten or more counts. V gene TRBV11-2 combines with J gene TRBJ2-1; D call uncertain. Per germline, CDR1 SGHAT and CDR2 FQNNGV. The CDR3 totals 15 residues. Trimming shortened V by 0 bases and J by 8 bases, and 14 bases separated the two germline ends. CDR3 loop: CASSLDRGEVHEQFF. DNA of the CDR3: TGTGCCAGCAGCTTAGATCGAGGAGAAGTCCATGAGCAGTTCTTC.

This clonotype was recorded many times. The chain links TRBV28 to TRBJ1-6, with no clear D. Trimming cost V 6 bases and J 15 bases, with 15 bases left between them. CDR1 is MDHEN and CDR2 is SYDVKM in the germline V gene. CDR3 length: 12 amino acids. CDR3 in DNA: TGTGCCAGCAGGGTTGCCGGCGGACTCCTCCACTTT. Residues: CASRVAGGLLHF. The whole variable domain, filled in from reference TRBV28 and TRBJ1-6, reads DVKVTQSSRYLVKRTGEKVFLECVQDMDHENMFWYRQDPGLGLRLIYFSYDVKMKEKGDIPEGYSVSREKKERFSLILESASTNQTSMYLCASRVAGGLLHFGNGTRLTVT.

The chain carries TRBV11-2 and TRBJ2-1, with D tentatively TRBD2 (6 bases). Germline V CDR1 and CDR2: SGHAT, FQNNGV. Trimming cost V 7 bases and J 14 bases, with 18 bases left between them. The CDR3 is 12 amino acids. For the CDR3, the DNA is TGTGCCAGCACCCGATCCAGGGAGGTGAAGTTCTTC. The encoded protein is CASTRSREVKFF. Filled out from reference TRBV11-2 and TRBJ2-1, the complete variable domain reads EAGVAQSPRYKIIEKRQSVAFWCNPISGHATLYWYQQILGQGPKLLIQFQNNGVVDDSQLPKDRFSAERLKGVDSTLKIQPAKLEDSAVYLCASTRSREVKFFGPGTRLTVL.

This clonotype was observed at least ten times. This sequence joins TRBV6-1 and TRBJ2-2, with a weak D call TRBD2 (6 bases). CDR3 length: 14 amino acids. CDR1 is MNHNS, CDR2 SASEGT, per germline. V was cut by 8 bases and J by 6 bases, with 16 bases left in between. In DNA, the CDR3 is TGTGCCAGCTGGAGGGCGGAGGGGTCCGGGGAGCTGTTTTTT. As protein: CASWRAEGSGELFF.

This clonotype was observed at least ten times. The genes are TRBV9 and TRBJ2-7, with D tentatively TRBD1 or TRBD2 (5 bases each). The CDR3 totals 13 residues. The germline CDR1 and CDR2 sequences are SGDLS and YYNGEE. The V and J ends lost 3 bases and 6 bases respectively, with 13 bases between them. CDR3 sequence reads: CASSAGSRGEQYF. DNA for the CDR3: TGTGCCAGCAGCGCGGGAAGTAGGGGCGAGCAGTACTTC.

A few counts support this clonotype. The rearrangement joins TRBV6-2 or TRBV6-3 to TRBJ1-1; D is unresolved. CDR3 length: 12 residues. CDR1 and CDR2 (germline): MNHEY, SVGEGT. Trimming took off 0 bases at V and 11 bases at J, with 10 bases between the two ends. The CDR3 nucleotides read TGTGCCAGCAGTTACTCTTTATGGTCGGCTTTCTTT. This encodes CASSYSLWSAFF.

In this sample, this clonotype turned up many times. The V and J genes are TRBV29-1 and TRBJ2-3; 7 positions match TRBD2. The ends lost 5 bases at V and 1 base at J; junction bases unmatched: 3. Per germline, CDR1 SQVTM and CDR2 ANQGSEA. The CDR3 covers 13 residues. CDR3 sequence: CSVKRDGTDTQYF. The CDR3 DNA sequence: TGCAGCGTTAAGCGGGACGGCACAGATACGCAGTATTTT.